These T cell receptor beta chains were read from a single sample in a study of spatial heterogeneity in lung cancer. TCRdb called the 5' RACE reads again in MiXCR, with one record for every CDR3 protein. The sample yields 30,000 to 45,000 distinct CDR3 sequences, roughly 8% seen once. Sequences were derived from PBMCs, sampled at surgery. Receptors were obtained from a male donor with early-stage non-small cell lung cancer. The CDR3 runs from the conserved cysteine through the conserved F or W. The D gene is left open where the match is weak. Clone size is given for some rows only: seen once, a few or many times, or a class if the clone is expanded.

CDR3 protein: CASSGLQGAYGQPQHF; CDR3 DNA: TGTGCCAGCAGCGGATTACAGGGGGCATACGGTCAGCCCCAGCATTTT; J gene: TRBJ1-5; V gene: TRBV5-8; clone size: NA; D gene: TRBD1
CDR3 protein: CASRMTGDAEKLFF; CDR3 DNA: TGTGCCAGCAGAATGACAGGGGATGCGGAAAAACTGTTTTTT; J gene: TRBJ1-4; V gene: TRBV6-2/TRBV6-3; clone size: many; D gene: TRBD1
CDR3 protein: CATSDLHPNTGELFF; CDR3 DNA: TGTGCCACCAGTGATTTGCACCCGAACACCGGGGAGCTGTTTTTT; J gene: TRBJ2-2; V gene: TRBV24-1; clone size: NA; D gene: NA
CDR3 protein: CASSLATLAEGEQYF; CDR3 DNA: TGTGCCAGCAGCTTAGCTACACTAGCGGAGGGCGAGCAGTACTTC; J gene: TRBJ2-7; V gene: TRBV7-6; clone size: many; D gene: TRBD2
CDR3 protein: CSASRAGSREQYF; CDR3 DNA: TGCAGTGCTAGTAGGGCAGGGAGTCGCGAGCAGTACTTC; J gene: TRBJ2-7; V gene: TRBV20-1; clone size: many; D gene: NA
CDR3 protein: CASGDRGPEKLFF; CDR3 DNA: TGTGCCAGCGGAGACAGGGGGCCTGAAAAACTGTTTTTT; J gene: TRBJ1-4; V gene: TRBV7-2; clone size: many; D gene: TRBD1
CDR3 protein: CASSLSDRGWADTQYF; CDR3 DNA: TGTGCCAGCAGCCTCTCCGACAGGGGCTGGGCAGATACGCAGTATTTT; J gene: TRBJ2-3; V gene: TRBV3-1; clone size: many; D gene: TRBD1
CDR3 protein: CSAPGQTNTEAFF; CDR3 DNA: TGCAGCGCTCCGGGACAGACGAACACTGAAGCTTTCTTT; J gene: TRBJ1-1; V gene: TRBV29-1; clone size: many; D gene: TRBD1
CDR3 protein: CASSLGAAQETQYF; CDR3 DNA: TGTGCCAGCAGCTTAGGTGCAGCCCAAGAGACCCAGTACTTC; J gene: TRBJ2-5; V gene: TRBV13; clone size: few; D gene: NA
CDR3 protein: CASSLGNANTGELFF; CDR3 DNA: TGTGCCAGCAGCTTAGGGAACGCGAACACCGGGGAGCTGTTTTTT; J gene: TRBJ2-2; V gene: TRBV11-3; clone size: few; D gene: NA
CDR3 protein: CASSPASGGAAEQYF; CDR3 DNA: TGTGCCAGCAGCCCTGCTAGCGGGGGGGCCGCCGAGCAGTACTTC; J gene: TRBJ2-7; V gene: TRBV6-2/TRBV6-3; clone size: few; D gene: TRBD2
CDR3 protein: CASSLSTGEDTQYF; CDR3 DNA: TGTGCCAGCAGCTTATCGACAGGGGAAGATACGCAGTATTTT; J gene: TRBJ2-3; V gene: TRBV7-9; clone size: few; D gene: TRBD1
CDR3 protein: CASSQGLETQYF; CDR3 DNA: TGTGCCAGTAGCCAGGGATTAGAGACCCAGTACTTC; J gene: TRBJ2-5; V gene: TRBV19; clone size: few; D gene: NA
CDR3 protein: CASSPNADRASPLYF; CDR3 DNA: TGTGCCAGCTCACCTAACGCGGACAGGGCTTCCCCTTTGTACTTC; J gene: TRBJ2-4; V gene: TRBV18; clone size: NA; D gene: TRBD1
CDR3 protein: CASYVGSTIPLYGYTF; CDR3 DNA: TGTGCCAGCTACGTAGGCTCCACAATCCCCCTCTACGGCTACACCTTC; J gene: TRBJ1-2; V gene: TRBV6-2/TRBV6-3; clone size: NA; D gene: NA
CDR3 protein: CASSGFRDGPNNEQFF; CDR3 DNA: TGTGCCAGCAGCGGATTTCGGGACGGCCCTAACAATGAGCAGTTCTTC; J gene: TRBJ2-1; V gene: TRBV2; clone size: many; D gene: NA
CDR3 protein: CASRLGQVNTEAFF; CDR3 DNA: TGTGCCAGCAGACTAGGACAGGTTAACACTGAAGCTTTCTTT; J gene: TRBJ1-1; V gene: TRBV7-2; clone size: many; D gene: TRBD1
CDR3 protein: CATSGLPGLAGGITADTQYF; CDR3 DNA: TGTGCCACCAGTGGCCTCCCGGGACTAGCGGGAGGAATAACAGCAGATACGCAGTATTTT; J gene: TRBJ2-3; V gene: TRBV24-1; clone size: NA; D gene: TRBD2
CDR3 protein: CASSSGPSASTDTQYF; CDR3 DNA: TGTGCCAGCAGCTCAGGACCAAGCGCTAGCACAGATACGCAGTATTTT; J gene: TRBJ2-3; V gene: TRBV5-4; clone size: many; D gene: NA
CDR3 protein: CASSYSGLTDTQYF; CDR3 DNA: TGTGCCAGCAGTTACTCGGGCCTCACAGATACGCAGTATTTT; J gene: TRBJ2-3; V gene: TRBV7-2; clone size: NA; D gene: NA
CDR3 protein: CASSADRVSNEKLFF; CDR3 DNA: TGTGCCAGCAGCGCGGACAGGGTTTCTAATGAAAAACTGTTTTTT; J gene: TRBJ1-4; V gene: TRBV9; clone size: few; D gene: TRBD1
CDR3 protein: CASSLEGLAGPGADTQYF; CDR3 DNA: TGTGCCAGCAGCTTAGAAGGCCTAGCGGGGCCCGGGGCAGATACGCAGTATTTT; J gene: TRBJ2-3; V gene: TRBV11-2; clone size: many; D gene: TRBD2
CDR3 protein: CASSPGRARSEAFF; CDR3 DNA: TGTGCCAGCTCACCAGGCAGGGCGAGGTCTGAAGCTTTCTTT; J gene: TRBJ1-1; V gene: TRBV18; clone size: many; D gene: NA
CDR3 protein: CASRPHEQGVGQPQHF; CDR3 DNA: TGTGCCAGCAGGCCACATGAACAGGGGGTCGGTCAGCCCCAGCATTTT; J gene: TRBJ1-5; V gene: TRBV6-2/TRBV6-3; clone size: NA; D gene: TRBD1
CDR3 protein: CASSSFGRPYSGANVLTF; CDR3 DNA: TGTGCCAGCAGCTCCTTCGGCCGCCCCTACTCTGGGGCCAACGTCCTGACTTTC; J gene: TRBJ2-6; V gene: TRBV9; clone size: many; D gene: NA
CDR3 protein: CASSFDIGREAFF; CDR3 DNA: TGTGCCAGCAGCTTCGACATCGGACGGGAAGCTTTCTTT; J gene: TRBJ1-1; V gene: TRBV7-2; clone size: many; D gene: NA
CDR3 protein: CAWMSKGLAGGRQFF; CDR3 DNA: TGTGCCTGGATGTCAAAGGGACTAGCGGGGGGTCGGCAGTTCTTC; J gene: TRBJ2-1; V gene: TRBV30; clone size: few; D gene: TRBD2